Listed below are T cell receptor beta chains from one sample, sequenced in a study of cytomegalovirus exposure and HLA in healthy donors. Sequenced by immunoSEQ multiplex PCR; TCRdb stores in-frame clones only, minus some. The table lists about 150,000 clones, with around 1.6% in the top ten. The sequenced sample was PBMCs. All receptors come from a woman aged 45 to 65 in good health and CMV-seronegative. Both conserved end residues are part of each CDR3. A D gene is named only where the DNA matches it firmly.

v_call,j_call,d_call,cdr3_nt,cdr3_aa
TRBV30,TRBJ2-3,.,TGTGCCGGGAGTTCCGGGACAACCCCCACAGATACGCAGTATTTT,CAGSSGTTPTDTQYF
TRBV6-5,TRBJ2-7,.,TGTGCCAGCAGTACGTACATAATCCCCTACGAGCAGTACTTC,CASSTYIIPYEQYF
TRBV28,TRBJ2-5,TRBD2,TGTGCCAGCAGTTCTCGGCGTCCGGGACTAGCGGGGGGGCCTTTGAGAGAGACCCAGTACTTC,CASSSRRPGLAGGPLRETQYF
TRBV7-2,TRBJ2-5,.,TGTGCCAGCAGCTTAGTCAGGACAGGGAGGGGAGAAGAGACCCAGTACTTC,CASSLVRTGRGEETQYF
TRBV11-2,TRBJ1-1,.,TGTGCCAGCAGCTTGGCGGGGGGTCGGACTGAAGCTTTCTTT,CASSLAGGRTEAFF
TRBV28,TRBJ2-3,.,TGTGCCATCTCACTTGGGGACATTGGCACAGATACGCAGTATTTT,CAISLGDIGTDTQYF
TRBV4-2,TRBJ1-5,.,TGTGCCAGCAGCCCCTTCCGGGATCAGCCCCAGCATTTT,CASSPFRDQPQHF
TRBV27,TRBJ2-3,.,TGTGCCAGCGCCCGGGCCAGGGCCCGCACAGATACGCAGTATTTT,CASARARARTDTQYF
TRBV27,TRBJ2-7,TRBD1,TGTGCCAGCAGTTTATTCGGCAGGGGGAGCTCCTACGAGCAGTACTTC,CASSLFGRGSSYEQYF
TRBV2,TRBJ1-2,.,TGTGCCAGCAGTGTTCGGTCCGGGTACGATGGCTACACCTTC,CASSVRSGYDGYTF
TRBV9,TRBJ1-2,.,TGTGCCAGCAGCGTATCACGGGAGGGAGATGGCTACACCTTC,CASSVSREGDGYTF
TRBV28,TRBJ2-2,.,TGTGCCAGCACTCCCAGATCTCGTGACACCGGGGAGCTGTTTTTT,CASTPRSRDTGELFF
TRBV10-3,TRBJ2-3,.,TGTGCCATCAGTACTAGCCAGGGCACAGATACGCAGTATTTT,CAISTSQGTDTQYF
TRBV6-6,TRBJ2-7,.,TGTGCCAGCAGTTTTGGTCAGGCAGAGCAGTACTTC,CASSFGQAEQYF
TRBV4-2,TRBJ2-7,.,TGTGCCAGCAGCCAAGATAGAGGGTACGAGCAGTACTTC,CASSQDRGYEQYF
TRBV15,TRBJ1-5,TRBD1,TGTGCCACCAGCAGAGACTATTCCGGGACAGGCAATCAGCCCCAGCATTTT,CATSRDYSGTGNQPQHF
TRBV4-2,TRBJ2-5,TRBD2,TGTGCCAGCAGCCAAGTGCTAGCGGGAGGAGGAGACGAGACCCAGTACTTC,CASSQVLAGGGDETQYF
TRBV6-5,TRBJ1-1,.,TGTGCCAGCAGTTACTCTCAAAACTCCATGAACACTGAAGCTTTCTTT,CASSYSQNSMNTEAFF
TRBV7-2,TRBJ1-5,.,TGTGCCAGCAGCCCCCCAAGGATTGGAGGTCAGGATCAGCCCCAGCATTTT,CASSPPRIGGQDQPQHF
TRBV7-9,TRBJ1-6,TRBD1,TGTGCCAGCAGCTTCACAGGGGATTCACCCCTCCACTTT,CASSFTGDSPLHF
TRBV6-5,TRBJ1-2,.,TGTGCCAGCAGTTACTCGGGGCAGGGCTTTAGTTCAGGCTACACCTTC,CASSYSGQGFSSGYTF
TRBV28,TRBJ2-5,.,TGTGCCAGCAGTTTTCGGGGGGCAGGGGCAGAGACCCAGTACTTC,CASSFRGAGAETQYF
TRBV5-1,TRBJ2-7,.,TGCGCCAGCAGCCTACCTCTGGGAGGATCTTCCTACGAGCAGTACTTC,CASSLPLGGSSYEQYF
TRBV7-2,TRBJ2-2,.,TGTGCCAGCTTGAGGAGGGCGTACACCGGGGAGCTGTTTTTT,CASLRRAYTGELFF
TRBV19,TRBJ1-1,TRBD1,TGTGCCAGTAGGGTGGACAGGGGCATAAAAGACACTGAAGCTTTCTTT,CASRVDRGIKDTEAFF
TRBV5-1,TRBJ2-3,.,TGCGCCAGCAGCTTGGTTCCGTTTGAGGCTAGCACAGATACGCAGTATTTT,CASSLVPFEASTDTQYF
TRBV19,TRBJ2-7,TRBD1,TGTGCCAGTAGTATATGGCCGGGACAGGGGAGAATCGAGCAGTACTTC,CASSIWPGQGRIEQYF
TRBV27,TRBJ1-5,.,TGTGCCAGCAGTTTATCGCGATTAAGTCAGCCCCAGCATTTT,CASSLSRLSQPQHF
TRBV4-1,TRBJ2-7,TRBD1,TGCGCCAGCAGCCAAGGGGGGGTGGACAGGGGGAGGGTCTACGAGCAGTACTTC,CASSQGGVDRGRVYEQYF
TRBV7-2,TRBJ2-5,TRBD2,TGTGCCAGCAGCGAGACTAGCGCCCAAGAGACCCAGTACTTC,CASSETSAQETQYF
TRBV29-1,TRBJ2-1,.,TGCAGCGTCGGGCAGGGGTACAATGAGCAGTTCTTC,CSVGQGYNEQFF
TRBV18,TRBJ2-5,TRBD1,TGTGCCAGCTCGGGGGACAGCGCCATTGAGACCCAGTACTTC,CASSGDSAIETQYF
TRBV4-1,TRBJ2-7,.,TGCGCCAGCAGCCAAGTAGAGAAAACCTACGAGCAGTACTTC,CASSQVEKTYEQYF
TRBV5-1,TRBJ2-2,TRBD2,TGCGCCAGCAGCTTTTTGGCTAGCGGGGGGACCGGGGAGCTGTTTTTT,CASSFLASGGTGELFF
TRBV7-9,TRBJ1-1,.,TGTGCCAGCAGCGCATCGGGACTAGGGGGGAACACTGAAGCTTTCTTT,CASSASGLGGNTEAFF
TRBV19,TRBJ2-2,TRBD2,TGTGCCAGTAAACCTTTAGCGGGGATATCCCCGGCCGGGGAGCTGTTTTTT,CASKPLAGISPAGELFF
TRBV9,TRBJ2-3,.,TGTGCCAGCAGCGTAGCCTACGGCACAGATACGCAGTATTTT,CASSVAYGTDTQYF
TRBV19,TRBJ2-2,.,TGTGCCAGTAGTATAGCTCAGGGTAGTATCGGGGAGCTGTTTTTT,CASSIAQGSIGELFF
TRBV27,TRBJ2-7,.,TGTGCCAGCCGGTCCTACGAGCAGTACTTC,CASRSYEQYF
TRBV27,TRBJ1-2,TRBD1,TGTGCCAGCAGTTGGCCCGGACAGGGAGTAAAGGGCTACACCTTC,CASSWPGQGVKGYTF
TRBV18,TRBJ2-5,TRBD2,TGTGCCAGCTCACCAATAGCGGGAGGACTCGATGAGACCCAGTACTTC,CASSPIAGGLDETQYF
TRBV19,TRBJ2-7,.,TGTGCCAGTAGTGGCCTCCCCAGATACGAGCAGTACTTC,CASSGLPRYEQYF
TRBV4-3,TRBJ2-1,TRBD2,TGCGCCAGCAGCCAAGAGCTAGCGGATGAGCAGTTCTTC,CASSQELADEQFF
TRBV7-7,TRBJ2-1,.,TGTGCCAGCAGCTTAGTAGGACAGCTATACAATGAGCAGTTCTTC,CASSLVGQLYNEQFF
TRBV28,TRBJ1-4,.,TGTGCCAGCAGACTCCTCCTGGGGAGGGGAGACGGAAAACTGTTTTTT,CASRLLLGRGDGKLFF
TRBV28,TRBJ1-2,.,TGTGCCAGCAGACAAAACGGACAGAACTATGGCTACACCTTC,CASRQNGQNYGYTF
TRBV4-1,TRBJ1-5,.,TGCGCCAGCAGCCAAGGTCCCGGGGATCAGCCCCAGCATTTT,CASSQGPGDQPQHF